This T cell receptor (beta chain) appears in the sequencing data of a study of beta chain features in type 1 diabetes. Study context: Cell yields, gender and age were similar in healthy donors and patients.

This clone was counted a few times. Its specificity is unknown. CDR3 size: 14 residues. Germline CDR1 SNHLY, CDR2 FYNNEI. Losses at the gene ends were 6 bases for V and 7 bases for J; bases not matched to a gene: 5. Study findings and constraints: Type 1 diabetes patients had VDJ junctions that carried fewer insertions and more deletions. Moderate yet significant TCRB CDR3 shortening was seen in Type 1 diabetes patients in all four CD4+ subsets. Whether HLA type influences TCRB rearrangement remained unresolved here.

Of the isolated RNA, all was reverse transcribed, and so the sequenced material was expressed TCRB transcripts. Method: immunoSEQ multiplex PCR; TCRdb's copy keeps in-frame clones and lacks some. The data hold hundreds of thousands of clones, with over 7% observed a single time. The chain employs TRBV2 and TRBJ1-4; 10 bases match TRBD1. What was sequenced was central memory CD4+ T cells from blood. The sequence derives from a man aged 25-40 years with type 1 diabetes. The CDR3 nucleotides are TGTGCCAGCAGGAGACAGGGGGCATCTGAAAAACTGTTTTTT. Translation gives CASRRQGASEKLFF.